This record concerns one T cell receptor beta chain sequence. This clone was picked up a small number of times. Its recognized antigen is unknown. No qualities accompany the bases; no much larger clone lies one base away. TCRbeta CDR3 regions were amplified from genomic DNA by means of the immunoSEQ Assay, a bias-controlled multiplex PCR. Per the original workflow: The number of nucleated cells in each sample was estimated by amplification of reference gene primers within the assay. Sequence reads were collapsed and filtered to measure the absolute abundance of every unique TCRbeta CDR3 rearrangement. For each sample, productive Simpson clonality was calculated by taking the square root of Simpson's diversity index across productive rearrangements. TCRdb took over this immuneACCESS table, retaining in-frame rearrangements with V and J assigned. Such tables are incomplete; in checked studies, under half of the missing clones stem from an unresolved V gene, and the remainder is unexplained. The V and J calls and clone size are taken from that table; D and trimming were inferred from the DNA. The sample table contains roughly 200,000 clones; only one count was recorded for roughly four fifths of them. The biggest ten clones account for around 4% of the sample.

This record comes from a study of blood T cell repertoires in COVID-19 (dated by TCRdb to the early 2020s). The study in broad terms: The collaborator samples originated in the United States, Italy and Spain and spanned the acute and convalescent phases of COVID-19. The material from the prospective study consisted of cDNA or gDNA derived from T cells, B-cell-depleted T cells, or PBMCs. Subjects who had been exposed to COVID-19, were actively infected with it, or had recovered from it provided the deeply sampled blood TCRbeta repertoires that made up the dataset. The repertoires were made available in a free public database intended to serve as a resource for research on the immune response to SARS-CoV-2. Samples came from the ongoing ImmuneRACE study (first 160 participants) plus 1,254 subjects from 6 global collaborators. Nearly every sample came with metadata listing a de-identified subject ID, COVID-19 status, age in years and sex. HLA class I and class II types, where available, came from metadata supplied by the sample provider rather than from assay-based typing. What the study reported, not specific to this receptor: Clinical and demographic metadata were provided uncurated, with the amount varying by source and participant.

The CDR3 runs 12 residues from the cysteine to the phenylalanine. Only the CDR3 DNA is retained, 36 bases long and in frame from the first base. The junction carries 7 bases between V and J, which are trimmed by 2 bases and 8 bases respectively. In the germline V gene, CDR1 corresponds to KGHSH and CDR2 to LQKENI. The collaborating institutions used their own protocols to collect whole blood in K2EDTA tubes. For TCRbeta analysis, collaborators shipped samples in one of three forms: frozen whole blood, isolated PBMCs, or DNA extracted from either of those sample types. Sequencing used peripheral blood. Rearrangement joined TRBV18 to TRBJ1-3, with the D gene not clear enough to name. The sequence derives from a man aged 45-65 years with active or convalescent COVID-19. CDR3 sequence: CASSPNGDTIYF. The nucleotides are TGTGCCAGCTCACCAAACGGGGACACCATATATTTT.